This T cell receptor beta chain derives from a study of blood T cell repertoires in COVID-19 (dated by TCRdb to the early 2020s). A note on the overall study: The collaborator samples originated in the United States, Italy and Spain and spanned the acute and convalescent phases of COVID-19. Samples came from the ongoing ImmuneRACE study (first 160 participants) plus 1,254 subjects from 6 global collaborators. The repertoires were released in a freely available public database meant as a resource for research on the immune response to SARS-CoV-2. The material from the prospective study consisted of cDNA or gDNA derived from T cells, B-cell-depleted T cells, or PBMCs. Where HLA class I and class II types were available, the types were taken from metadata supplied by the sample provider, not from assay-based typing. The dataset comprised deeply sampled blood TCRbeta repertoires from subjects exposed to, actively infected with, or recovered from COVID-19. Sample metadata almost always included a de-identified subject ID, COVID-19 status, age in years and sex. The research as a whole found: The amount of clinical and demographic metadata varied by source and participant and was provided uncurated.

V is pared back by 0 bases and J by 7 bases, with 12 bases lying between the germline termini. The CDR3 measures 15 amino acids from cysteine to phenylalanine. The retained sequence is limited to the CDR3, 45 bases, with the frame set at the first base. The germline V gene encodes CDR1 LNHNV and CDR2 YYDKDF (reference sequence). TCRbeta CDR3 regions were amplified from genomic DNA using the immunoSEQ Assay, a bias-controlled multiplex PCR. As for the original processing: Within the assay, amplification of reference gene primers was used to estimate how many nucleated cells each sample contained. Sequence reads were collapsed and filtered to measure the absolute abundance of every unique TCRbeta CDR3 rearrangement. For each sample, productive Simpson clonality was calculated as the square root of Simpson's diversity index over productive rearrangements. In TCRdb, the immuneACCESS table is reduced to in-frame sequences with V and J assigned. These tables do not hold every clone; where another copy was compared, an unresolved V gene accounts for under half, and the others remain unexplained. The V and J calls and clone size were taken over from that table, and D and trimming were inferred from the DNA. This sample lists 200,000 to 300,000 clones; about nine tenths were detected once. Approximately 1.5% of the sample is taken by the ten largest.

Another Seattle source contributed samples from volunteer blood donors who had recovered from COVID-19. Collaborating institutions collected whole blood in K2EDTA tubes following their own protocols. For TCRbeta analysis, collaborators shipped samples in one of three forms: frozen whole blood, isolated PBMCs, or DNA extracted from either of those sample types. A word on this clone: No cognate antigen has been identified for it. Qualities for individual bases were not recorded, and no much larger clone is one base off.

The clonotype was recovered from a woman aged 40 to 50 who had recovered from COVID-19. This chain joins TRBV15 to TRBJ1-4; 5 matching bases give a weak D call of TRBD1. The specimen sequenced was peripheral blood. CDR3 sequence: CATSRERAGGEKLFF. Read as DNA, the sequence is TGTGCCACCAGCAGAGAGAGGGCCGGGGGTGAAAAACTGTTTTTT.